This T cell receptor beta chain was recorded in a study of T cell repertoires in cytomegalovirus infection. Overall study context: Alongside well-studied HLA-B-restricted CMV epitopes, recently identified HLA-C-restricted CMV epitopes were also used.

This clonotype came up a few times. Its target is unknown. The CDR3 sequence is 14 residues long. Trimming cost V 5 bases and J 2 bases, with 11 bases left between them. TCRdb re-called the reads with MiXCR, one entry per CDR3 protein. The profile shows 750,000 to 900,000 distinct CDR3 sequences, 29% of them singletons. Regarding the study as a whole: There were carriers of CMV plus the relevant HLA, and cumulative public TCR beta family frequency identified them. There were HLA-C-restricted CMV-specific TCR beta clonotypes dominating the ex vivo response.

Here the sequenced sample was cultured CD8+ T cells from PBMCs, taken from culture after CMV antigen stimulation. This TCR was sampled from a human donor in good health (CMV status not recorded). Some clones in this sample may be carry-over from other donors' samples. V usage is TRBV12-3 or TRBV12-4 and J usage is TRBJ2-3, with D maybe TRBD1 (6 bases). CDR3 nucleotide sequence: TGTGCCAGCAGTGCTACAGGGTTCACAGATACGCAGTATTTT. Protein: CASSATGFTDTQYF.